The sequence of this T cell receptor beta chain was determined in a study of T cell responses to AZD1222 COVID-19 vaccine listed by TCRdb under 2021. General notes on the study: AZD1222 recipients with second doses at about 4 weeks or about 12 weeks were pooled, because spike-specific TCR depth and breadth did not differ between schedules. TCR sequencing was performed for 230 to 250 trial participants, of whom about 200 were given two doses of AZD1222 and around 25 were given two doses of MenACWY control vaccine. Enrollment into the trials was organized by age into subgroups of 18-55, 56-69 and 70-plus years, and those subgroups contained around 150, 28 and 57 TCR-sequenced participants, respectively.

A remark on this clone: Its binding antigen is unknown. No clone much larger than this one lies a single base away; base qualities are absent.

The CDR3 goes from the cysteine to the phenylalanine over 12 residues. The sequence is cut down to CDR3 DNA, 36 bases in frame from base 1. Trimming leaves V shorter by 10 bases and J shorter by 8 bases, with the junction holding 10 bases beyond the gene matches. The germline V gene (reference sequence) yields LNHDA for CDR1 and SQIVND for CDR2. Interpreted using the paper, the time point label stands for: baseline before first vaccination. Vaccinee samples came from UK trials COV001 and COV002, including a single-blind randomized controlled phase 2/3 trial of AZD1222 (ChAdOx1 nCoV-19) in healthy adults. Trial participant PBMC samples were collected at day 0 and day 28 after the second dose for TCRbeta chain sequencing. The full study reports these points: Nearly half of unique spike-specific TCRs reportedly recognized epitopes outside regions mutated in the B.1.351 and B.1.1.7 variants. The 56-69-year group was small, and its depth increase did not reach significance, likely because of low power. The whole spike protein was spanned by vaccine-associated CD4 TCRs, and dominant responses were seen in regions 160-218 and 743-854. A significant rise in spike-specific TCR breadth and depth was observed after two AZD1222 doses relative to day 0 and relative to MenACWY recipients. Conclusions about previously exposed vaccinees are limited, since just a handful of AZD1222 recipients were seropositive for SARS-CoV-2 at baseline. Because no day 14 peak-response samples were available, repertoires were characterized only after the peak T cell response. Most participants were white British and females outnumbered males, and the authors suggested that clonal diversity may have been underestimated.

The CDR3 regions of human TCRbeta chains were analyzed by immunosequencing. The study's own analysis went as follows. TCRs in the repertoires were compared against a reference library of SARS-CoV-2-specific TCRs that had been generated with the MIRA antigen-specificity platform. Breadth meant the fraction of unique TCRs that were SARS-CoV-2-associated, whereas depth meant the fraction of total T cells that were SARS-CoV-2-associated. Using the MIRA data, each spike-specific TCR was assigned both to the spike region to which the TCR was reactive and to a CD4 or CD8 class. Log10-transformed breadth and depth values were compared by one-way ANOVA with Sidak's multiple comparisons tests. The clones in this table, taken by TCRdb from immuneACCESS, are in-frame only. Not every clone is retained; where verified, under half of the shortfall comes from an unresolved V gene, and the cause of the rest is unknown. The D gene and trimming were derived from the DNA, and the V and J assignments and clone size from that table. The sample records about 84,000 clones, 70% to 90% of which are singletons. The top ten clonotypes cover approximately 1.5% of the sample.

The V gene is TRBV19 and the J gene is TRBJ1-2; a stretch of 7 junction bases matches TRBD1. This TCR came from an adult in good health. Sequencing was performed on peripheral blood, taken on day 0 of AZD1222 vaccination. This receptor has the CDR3 CAILTGNGGYTF. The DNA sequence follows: TGTGCCATCCTGACAGGGAATGGGGGCTACACCTTC.